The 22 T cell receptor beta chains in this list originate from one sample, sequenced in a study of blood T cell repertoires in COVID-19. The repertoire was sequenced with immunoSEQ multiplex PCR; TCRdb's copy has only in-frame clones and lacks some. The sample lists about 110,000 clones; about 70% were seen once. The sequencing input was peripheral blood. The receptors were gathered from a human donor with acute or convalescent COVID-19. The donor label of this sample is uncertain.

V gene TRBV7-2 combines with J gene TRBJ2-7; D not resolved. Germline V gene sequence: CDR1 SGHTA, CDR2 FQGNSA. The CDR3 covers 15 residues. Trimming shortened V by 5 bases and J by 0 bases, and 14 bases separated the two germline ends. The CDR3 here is CASSQATGYSYEQYF. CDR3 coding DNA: TGTGCCAGCAGCCAGGCAACTGGGTACTCCTACGAGCAGTACTTC.

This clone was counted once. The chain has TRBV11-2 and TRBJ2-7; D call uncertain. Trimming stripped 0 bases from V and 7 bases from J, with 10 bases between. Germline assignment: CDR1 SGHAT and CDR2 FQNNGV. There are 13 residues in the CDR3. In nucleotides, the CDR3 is TGTGCCAGCAGCTTAGATATGGCCAGAGAGCAGTACGTC. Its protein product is CASSLDMAREQYV.

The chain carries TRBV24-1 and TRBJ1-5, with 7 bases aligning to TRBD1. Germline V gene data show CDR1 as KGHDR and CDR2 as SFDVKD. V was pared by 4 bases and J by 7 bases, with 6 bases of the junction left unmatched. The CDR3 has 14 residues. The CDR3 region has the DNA TGTGCCACCAGTGACGCCACAGGGGTCCAGCCCCAGCATTTT. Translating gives CATSDATGVQPQHF.

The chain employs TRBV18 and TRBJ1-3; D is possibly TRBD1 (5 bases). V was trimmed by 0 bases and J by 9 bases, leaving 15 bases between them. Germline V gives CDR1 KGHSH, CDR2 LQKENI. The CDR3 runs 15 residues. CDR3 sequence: CASSPPNRPVGTIYF. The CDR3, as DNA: TGTGCCAGCTCACCACCGAACAGGCCGGTGGGCACCATATATTTT.

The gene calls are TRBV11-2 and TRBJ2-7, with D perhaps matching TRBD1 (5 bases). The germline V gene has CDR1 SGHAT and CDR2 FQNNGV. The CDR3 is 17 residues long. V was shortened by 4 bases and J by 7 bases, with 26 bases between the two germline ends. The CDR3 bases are TGTGCCAGCAGCTCCCCCAACCTCGGCAGGGCCTCTCGGGAGCAGTACTTC. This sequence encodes CASSSPNLGRASREQYF.

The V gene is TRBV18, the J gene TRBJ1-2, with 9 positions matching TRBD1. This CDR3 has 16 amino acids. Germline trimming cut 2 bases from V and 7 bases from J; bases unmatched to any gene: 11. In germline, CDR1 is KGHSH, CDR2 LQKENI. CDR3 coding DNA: TGTGCCAGCTCACCAGACCTACAGGGGGCGTCGGGTGGCTACACCTTC. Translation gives CASSPDLQGASGGYTF.

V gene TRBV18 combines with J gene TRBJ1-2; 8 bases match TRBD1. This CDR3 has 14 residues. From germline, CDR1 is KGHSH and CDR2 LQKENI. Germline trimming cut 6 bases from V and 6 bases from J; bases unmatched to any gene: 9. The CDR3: CASSLRQGLDGYTF. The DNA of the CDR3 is TGTGCCAGCTCCCTAAGACAGGGGCTCGATGGCTACACCTTC.

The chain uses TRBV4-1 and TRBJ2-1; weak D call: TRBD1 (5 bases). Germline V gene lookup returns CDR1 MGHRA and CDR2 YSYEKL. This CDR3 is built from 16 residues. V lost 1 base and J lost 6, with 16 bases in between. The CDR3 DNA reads TGCGCCAGCAGCCAAGGAAGGCTGGCAGGGCGCAATGAGCAGTTCTTC. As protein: CASSQGRLAGRNEQFF.

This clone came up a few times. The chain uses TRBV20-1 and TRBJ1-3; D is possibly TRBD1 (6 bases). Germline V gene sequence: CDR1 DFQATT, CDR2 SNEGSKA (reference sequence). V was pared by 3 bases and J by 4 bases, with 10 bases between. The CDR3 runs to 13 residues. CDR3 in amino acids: CSASQGRGNTIYF. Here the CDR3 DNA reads TGCAGTGCTAGTCAGGGGCGAGGAAACACCATATATTTT.

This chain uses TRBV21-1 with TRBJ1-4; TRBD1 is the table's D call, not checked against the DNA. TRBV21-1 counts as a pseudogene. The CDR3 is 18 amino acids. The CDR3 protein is CASSKFRYGDRGQEKLFF. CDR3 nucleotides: TGTGCCAGCAGCAAATTTCGTTACGGGGACAGGGGGCAAGAAAAACTGTTTTTT.

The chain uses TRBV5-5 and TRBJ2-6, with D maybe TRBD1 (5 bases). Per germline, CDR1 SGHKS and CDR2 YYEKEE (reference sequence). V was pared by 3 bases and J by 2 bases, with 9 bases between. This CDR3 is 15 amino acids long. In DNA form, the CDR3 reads TGTGCCAGCAGCTCAGGGTCTCCTGGGGCCAACGTCCTGACTTTC. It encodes CASSSGSPGANVLTF.

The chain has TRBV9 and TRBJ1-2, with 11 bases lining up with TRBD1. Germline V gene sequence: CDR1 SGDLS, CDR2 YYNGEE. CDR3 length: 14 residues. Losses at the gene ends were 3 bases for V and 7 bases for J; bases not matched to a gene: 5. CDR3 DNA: TGTGCCAGCAGCGCCCCCGGGACAGGGGGTGGCTACACCTTC. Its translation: CASSAPGTGGGYTF.

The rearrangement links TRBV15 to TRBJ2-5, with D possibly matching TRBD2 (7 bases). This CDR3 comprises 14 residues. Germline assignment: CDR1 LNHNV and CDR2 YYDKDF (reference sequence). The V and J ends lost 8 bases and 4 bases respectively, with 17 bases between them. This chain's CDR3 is CATGPWGGGETQYF. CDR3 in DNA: TGTGCCACCGGCCCCTGGGGGGGCGGAGAGACCCAGTACTTC.

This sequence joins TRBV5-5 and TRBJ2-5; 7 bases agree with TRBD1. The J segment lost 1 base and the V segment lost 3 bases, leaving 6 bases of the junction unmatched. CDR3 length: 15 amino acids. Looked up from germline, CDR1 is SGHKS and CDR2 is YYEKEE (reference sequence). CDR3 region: CASSSPTGSQETQYF. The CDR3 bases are TGTGCCAGCAGCTCACCGACAGGGTCCCAAGAGACCCAGTACTTC. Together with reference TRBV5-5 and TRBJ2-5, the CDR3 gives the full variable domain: DAGVTQSPTHLIKTRGQQVTLRCSPISGHKSVSWYQQVLGQGPQFIFQYYEKEERGRGNFPDRFSARQFPNYSSELNVNALLLGDSALYLCASSSPTGSQETQYFGPGTRLLVL.

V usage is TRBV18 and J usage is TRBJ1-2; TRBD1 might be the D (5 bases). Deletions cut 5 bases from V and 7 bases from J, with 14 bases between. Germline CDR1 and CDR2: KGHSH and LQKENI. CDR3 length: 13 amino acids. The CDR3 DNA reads TGTGCCAGCTCAGCCGACAGTTTCGGTGGCTACACCTTC. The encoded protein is CASSADSFGGYTF.

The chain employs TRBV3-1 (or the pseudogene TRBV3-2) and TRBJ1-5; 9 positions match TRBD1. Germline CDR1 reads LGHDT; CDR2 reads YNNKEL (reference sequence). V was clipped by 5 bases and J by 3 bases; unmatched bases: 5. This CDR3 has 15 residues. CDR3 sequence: CASSAGQGFNQPQHF. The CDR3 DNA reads TGTGCCAGCAGCGCGGGACAGGGTTTCAATCAGCCCCAGCATTTT.

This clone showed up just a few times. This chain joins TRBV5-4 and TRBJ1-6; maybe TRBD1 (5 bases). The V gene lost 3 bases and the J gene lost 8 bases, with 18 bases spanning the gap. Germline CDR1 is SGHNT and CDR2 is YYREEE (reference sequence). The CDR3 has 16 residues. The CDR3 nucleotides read TGTGCCAGCAGCTCTAGCTACGGGGGTAATTATTCACCCCTCCACTTT. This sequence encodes CASSSSYGGNYSPLHF.

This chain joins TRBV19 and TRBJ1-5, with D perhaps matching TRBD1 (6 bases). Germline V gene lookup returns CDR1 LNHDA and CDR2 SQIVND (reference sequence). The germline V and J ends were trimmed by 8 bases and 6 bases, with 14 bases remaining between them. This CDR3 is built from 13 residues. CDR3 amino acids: CASEQGSFQPQHF. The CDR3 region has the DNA TGTGCCAGTGAACAGGGATCCTTTCAGCCCCAGCATTTT.

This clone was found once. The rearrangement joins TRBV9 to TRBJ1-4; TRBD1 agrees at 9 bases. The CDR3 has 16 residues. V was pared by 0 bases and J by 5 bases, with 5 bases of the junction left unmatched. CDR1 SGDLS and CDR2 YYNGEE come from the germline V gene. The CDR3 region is CASSVAYGTGNEKLFF. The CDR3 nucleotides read TGTGCCAGCAGCGTAGCTTATGGGACAGGGAATGAAAAACTGTTTTTT.

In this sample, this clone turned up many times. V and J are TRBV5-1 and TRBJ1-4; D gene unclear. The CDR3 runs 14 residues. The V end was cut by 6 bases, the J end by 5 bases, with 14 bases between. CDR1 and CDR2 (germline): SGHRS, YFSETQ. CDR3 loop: CASTETFRNEKLFF. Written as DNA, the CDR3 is TGCGCCAGCACTGAGACATTTCGCAATGAAAAACTGTTTTTT.

The CDR3 nucleotides are TGTGCCAGTAGTAACAACCAAGAGACCCAGTACTTC. It is translated as CASSNNQETQYF. This rearrangement joins TRBV19 to TRBJ2-5; no firm D call. The V gene's germline CDR1 is LNHDA and CDR2 SQIVND (reference sequence). This CDR3 is built from 12 residues. Trimming left V 4 bases short and J 0 bases short, with 3 bases between.

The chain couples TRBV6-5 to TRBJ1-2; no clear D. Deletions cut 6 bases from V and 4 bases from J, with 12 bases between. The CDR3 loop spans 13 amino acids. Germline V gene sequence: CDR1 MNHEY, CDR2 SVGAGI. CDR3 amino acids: CASRSLEVYGYTF. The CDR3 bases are TGTGCCAGCAGATCCTTGGAGGTCTATGGCTACACCTTC.